The 21 T cell receptor beta chains reported below all come from one sample, sequenced in a study of shared clonotypes between healthy human individuals. The table came from immunoSEQ multiplex PCR; TCRdb's copy has only in-frame clones and leaves some out. Of about 2.5 million clones listed, just under 95% are singletons. The sample was naive CD4+ T cells from PBMCs. Specified subset: CD45RA+ positively selected. These receptors were obtained from a man aged 18 to 29 in good health. Some clones in this sample may be carry-over from other donors' samples.

The CDR3 reads CASSPYNSKYQETQYF. For the CDR3, the DNA is TGTGCCAGCTCACCATATAACTCAAAGTACCAAGAGACCCAGTACTTC. This chain links TRBV18 with TRBJ2-5; D unclear. CDR1 KGHSH and CDR2 LQKENI come from the germline V gene. Trimming cost V 2 bases and J 0 bases, with 13 bases left between them. This CDR3 comprises 16 residues.

The rearrangement uses TRBV7-9 and TRBJ2-1; D ambiguous. CDR1 is SEHNR and CDR2 is FQNEAQ in the germline V gene (reference sequence). The germline V and J ends were trimmed by 0 bases and 9 bases, with 6 bases remaining between them. The CDR3 spans 12 residues. CDR3 bases: TGTGCCAGCAGCTTAGCGACTTTTGAGCAGTTCTTC. This sequence encodes CASSLATFEQFF.

This chain connects TRBV11-2 to TRBJ1-4, with a weak D call TRBD1 (5 bases). There are 15 residues in the CDR3. Germline V gene data show CDR1 as SGHAT and CDR2 as FQNNGV. V was trimmed by 1 base and J by 4 bases, leaving 10 bases between them. Written as DNA, the CDR3 is TGTGCCAGCAGCTTAGTGGGGGGGTTTAATGAAAAACTGTTTTTT. Residues: CASSLVGGFNEKLFF.

A word on this clone: This sample includes further DNA sequences coding for the same CDR3. This rearrangement joins TRBV7-2 to TRBJ2-3; 10 nucleotides align to TRBD1. J gave up 1 base and V 1 base, and 2 bases lay outside the gene matches. Germline CDR1 is SGHTA and CDR2 is FQGNSA. The CDR3 runs to 16 residues. CDR3 coding DNA: TGTGCCAGCAGCTTAGTGGGGACAGGGGGCACAGATACGCAGTATTTT. It is translated as CASSLVGTGGTDTQYF.

The gene calls are TRBV4-2 and TRBJ1-5, with D uncertain. Germline V gives CDR1 LGHNA, CDR2 YNFKEQ. V lost 3 bases to trimming and J lost 2 bases, with 17 bases between them. The CDR3 loop spans 17 amino acids. CDR3 nucleotide sequence: TGTGCCAGCAGCCAGGCGCCGGGAGAGAGGGGCAATCAGCCCCAGCATTTT. It translates to CASSQAPGERGNQPQHF.

The chain recombines TRBV28 with TRBJ1-2; D might be TRBD1 (5 bases). The CDR3 runs to 12 residues. Germline V CDR1 and CDR2: MDHEN, SYDVKM. V lost 7 bases and J 4 bases, leaving 10 bases between the germline ends. CDR3 amino acids: CASMPGGYGYTF. CDR3 DNA: TGTGCCAGCATGCCCGGGGGCTATGGCTACACCTTC.

The V and J genes are TRBV28 and TRBJ2-7; D gene unclear. V was pared by 6 bases and J by 6 bases, with 12 bases between. The CDR3 runs 12 residues. CDR1 and CDR2 (germline): MDHEN, SYDVKM. This CDR3 reads CASSSAPGEQYF. The CDR3 region has the DNA TGTGCCAGCAGCTCTGCACCGGGCGAGCAGTACTTC.

This clone was observed a handful of times. The chain couples TRBV4-1 to TRBJ1-2; D gene unclear. V was trimmed by 0 bases and J by 4 bases, leaving 9 bases between them. This CDR3 contains 14 residues. CDR1 MGHRA and CDR2 YSYEKL come from the germline V gene. The CDR3 sequence: CASSQETTAYGYTF. Written as DNA, the CDR3 is TGCGCCAGCAGCCAAGAAACCACAGCCTATGGCTACACCTTC.

The J gene is TRBJ1-2, the V gene TRBV28, with 9 bases identical to TRBD1. The CDR3 length is 18 residues. V gave up 9 bases and J gave up 4 bases; unmatched junction bases: 21. Per germline, CDR1 MDHEN and CDR2 SYDVKM. The CDR3 nucleotides read TGTGCCAGTTTACTATCCCCCACACAGGGGGCGCGGGGCTATGGCTACACCTTC. This translates into CASLLSPTQGARGYGYTF.

J is TRBJ1-2 and V is TRBV19, with a possible D match to TRBD1 (6 bases). Germline V gene sequence: CDR1 LNHDA, CDR2 SQIVND (reference sequence). Trimming left V 4 bases short and J 0 bases short, with 15 bases between. The CDR3 sequence is 16 residues long. CDR3 coding DNA: TGTGCCAGTAGTAAAAAAACCGACAGGTCTAACTATGGCTACACCTTC. Encoded protein: CASSKKTDRSNYGYTF.

The sample holds one count of this clone. Other nucleotide sequences in the sample specify the same CDR3. The chain links TRBV5-1 to TRBJ2-1; tentative D call: TRBD2 (7 bases). Deletions cut 1 base from V and 1 base from J, with 15 bases between. Germline V gene sequence: CDR1 SGHRS, CDR2 YFSETQ. There are 17 residues in the CDR3. The CDR3 coding sequence is TGCGCCAGCAGCTTGTTAGCGGGTGGGACATCCTACAATGAGCAGTTCTTC. It encodes CASSLLAGGTSYNEQFF.

V gene TRBV18 combines with J gene TRBJ1-5, with TRBD1 identical over 9 bases. The junction had 7 bases not matched to a gene; V was cut back by 5 bases and J by 5 bases. The CDR3 is made up of 15 amino acids. CDR1 is KGHSH, CDR2 LQKENI, per germline. The CDR3 sequence is CASSKVGQGDQPQHF. CDR3 in DNA: TGTGCCAGCTCAAAAGTGGGACAGGGTGATCAGCCCCAGCATTTT.

On this clone: The sample contains more than one DNA sequence encoding this CDR3. The chain couples TRBV15 to TRBJ1-3; D ambiguous. The V gene lost 0 bases and the J gene lost 3 bases, with 6 bases spanning the gap. Germline-derived CDR1 and CDR2 are LNHNV and YYDKDF (reference sequence). This CDR3 spans 14 amino acids. CDR3 region: CATSRDPDGNTIYF. The CDR3 nucleotides read TGTGCCACCAGCAGAGATCCCGATGGAAACACCATATATTTT. The full variable domain, rest sourced from reference TRBV15 and TRBJ1-3, is DAMVIQNPRYQVTQFGKPVTLSCSQTLNHNVMYWYQQKSSQAPKLLFHYYDKDFNNEADTPDNFQSRRPNTSFCFLDIRSPGLGDTAMYLCATSRDPDGNTIYFGEGSWLTVV.

This rearrangement joins TRBV5-1 to TRBJ1-5, with 7 positions matching TRBD1. The V gene end was trimmed by 4 bases and the J gene end by 5 bases; junction bases not matched to a gene: 6. Germline assignment: CDR1 SGHRS and CDR2 YFSETQ. This CDR3 has 14 amino acids. The CDR3 is CASSPGQDYQPQHF. CDR3 in DNA: TGCGCCAGCAGCCCCGGACAGGACTATCAGCCCCAGCATTTT.

The chain has TRBV29-1 and TRBJ1-2, with a weak D call TRBD1 (5 bases). Trimming took 4 bases from V and 3 from J, leaving 18 bases between them. Looked up from germline, CDR1 is SQVTM and CDR2 is ANQGSEA. This CDR3 has 15 amino acids. CDR3 residues: CSVAFPDSSDYGYTF. In DNA form, the CDR3 reads TGCAGCGTTGCTTTCCCAGACAGCTCCGACTATGGCTACACCTTC.

The chain couples TRBV6-4 to TRBJ1-2; no clear D gene. V lost 4 bases to trimming and J lost 4 bases, with 16 bases between them. The CDR3 contains 15 residues. In germline, CDR1 is MRHNA, CDR2 SNTAGT. CDR3 sequence (DNA): TGTGCCAGCAGTGGCGCAGGATGGCTATGCTATGGCTACACCTTC. Translated: CASSGAGWLCYGYTF.

This sequence joins TRBV11-2 and TRBJ2-3; D gene ambiguous. The CDR3 has 18 amino acids. The V gene lost 5 bases and the J gene lost 9 bases, with 30 bases spanning the gap. CDR1 is SGHAT, CDR2 FQNNGV, per germline. Written as DNA, the CDR3 is TGTGCCAGCAGCCTAAGCTCACGAGTAGCCCCCGTGTCTGGGACGCAGTATTTT. It translates to CASSLSSRVAPVSGTQYF.

The chain links TRBV21-1 to TRBJ2-7; the table's D call TRBD1 went unverified against the DNA. TRBV21-1 is an annotated pseudogene. The CDR3 runs to 15 residues. DNA for the CDR3: TGTGCCAGCAGCACGAGGACAGCTTCCTCCTACGAGCAGTACTTC. This translates into CASSTRTASSYEQYF.

The chain uses TRBV19 and TRBJ1-2, with 10 bases matching TRBD1. CDR1 and CDR2 from the germline V gene are LNHDA and SQIVND (reference sequence). The CDR3 has 14 residues. V shed 4 bases, J shed 5 bases, and the junction held 4 bases outside the gene matches. CDR3 region: CASSTPGQGYGYTF. The CDR3 bases are TGTGCCAGTAGTACCCCGGGACAGGGGTATGGCTACACCTTC.

The chain links TRBV5-1 to TRBJ1-1; D may be TRBD1 (5 bases). The CDR3 consists of 17 residues. V dropped 3 bases and J dropped 0 bases, with 18 bases sitting between them. Per germline, CDR1 SGHRS and CDR2 YFSETQ. CDR3 in amino acids: CASSSAGTTAMNTEAFF. In DNA, the CDR3 is TGCGCCAGCAGCTCGGCCGGGACTACGGCCATGAACACTGAAGCTTTCTTT. Based on the CDR3 plus reference TRBV5-1 and TRBJ1-1, the full variable domain is KAGVTQTPRYLIKTRGQQVTLSCSPISGHRSVSWYQQTPGQGLQFLFEYFSETQRNKGNFPGRFSGRQFSNSRSEMNVSTLELGDSALYLCASSSAGTTAMNTEAFFGQGTRLTVV.

This rearrangement joins TRBV11-3 to TRBJ2-5; D not resolved. Judging by the DNA end, TRBJ2-7 fits better; the J call may be wrong. Germline V lookup: CDR1 SGHNT, CDR2 YENEEA. CDR3 length: 13 amino acids. CDR3 in amino acids: CASSSDGTYEQYF. As DNA, the CDR3 is TGTGCCAGCAGCTCTGACGGCACCTACGAGCAGTACTTC.